This T cell receptor (beta chain) comes out of a study of cytomegalovirus exposure and HLA in healthy donors. Study results and caveats: Sequencing depth across donors, presence/absence analyses assumed, was roughly uniform.

Among the donors, all were healthy bone marrow donors. Details on this clone: The antigen is not known.

Losses at the gene ends were 5 bases for V and 3 bases for J; bases not matched to a gene: 10. The CDR3 loop spans 15 amino acids. The V gene's germline CDR1 is WNHNN and CDR2 SYGVQD (reference sequence). With 60 Vbeta and 13 Jbeta primers, the PCR was carried out. Using immunoSEQ multiplex PCR, the repertoire was profiled, and TCRdb retains in-frame clones only, with some absent. The sample gives more than 95,000 clones, around four fifths of which show up once; around 18% is in the top ten. What was sequenced was PBMCs. The chain is built from TRBV10-1 and TRBJ2-7, with TRBD1 matching 7 bases. This receptor was taken from a man between 18 and 29 years old in good health and CMV-seropositive. The CDR3 DNA sequence: TGCGCCAGCAGTACCCCAGGGGGTCCCATCTACGAGCAGTACTTC. Protein sequence: CASSTPGGPIYEQYF.